This TCR beta chain comes out of a study of blood T cell repertoires in COVID-19. Background on the study: Acute-phase and convalescent COVID-19 samples originated in the United States, Italy and Spain. Sample material is recorded as cDNA or gDNA derived from T cells, B-cell-depleted T cells, or PBMCs.

In the case of this clone: An end of the junction does not agree with germline; a read error may underlie this.

As handled by the study authors: Reference gene primer amplification gave estimated nucleated cell counts. Produced via immunoSEQ multiplex PCR; TCRdb's table is partial and in-frame only. That table supplies the V and J calls and clone size; D and trimming were determined from the DNA. Here the sample spans 99,000 or so clones, around 82% being singletons. Germline lookup yields CDR1 SSHAT and CDR2 FNYEAQ (reference sequence). This CDR3 has 15 residues. Sequencing was performed on peripheral blood. This clonotype was obtained from a man between 60 and 70 years old with acute or convalescent COVID-19. The chain couples TRBV7-7 to TRBJ1-1; D is perhaps TRBD1 (5 bases). The CDR3 spells CASSPFTRGKDEAFF. As DNA, the CDR3 is TGTGCTAGCAGCCCTTTTACGCGGGGGAAGGATGAAGCTTTCTTT.